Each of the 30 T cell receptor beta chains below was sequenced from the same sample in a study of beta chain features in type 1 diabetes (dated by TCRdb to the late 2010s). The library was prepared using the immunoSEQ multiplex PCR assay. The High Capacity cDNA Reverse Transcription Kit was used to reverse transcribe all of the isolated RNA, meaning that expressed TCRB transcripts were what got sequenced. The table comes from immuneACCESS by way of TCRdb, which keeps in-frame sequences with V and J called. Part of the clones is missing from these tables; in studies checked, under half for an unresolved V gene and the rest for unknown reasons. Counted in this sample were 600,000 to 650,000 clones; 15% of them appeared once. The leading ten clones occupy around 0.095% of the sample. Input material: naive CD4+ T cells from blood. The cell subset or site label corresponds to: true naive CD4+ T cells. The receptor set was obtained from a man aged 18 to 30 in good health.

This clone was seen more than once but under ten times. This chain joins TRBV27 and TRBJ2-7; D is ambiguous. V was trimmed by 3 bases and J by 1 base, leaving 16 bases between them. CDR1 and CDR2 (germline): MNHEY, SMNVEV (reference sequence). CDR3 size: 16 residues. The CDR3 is CASSLAVGGGSYEQYF. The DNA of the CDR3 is TGTGCCAGCAGTTTGGCAGTTGGCGGTGGTTCCTACGAGCAGTACTTC.

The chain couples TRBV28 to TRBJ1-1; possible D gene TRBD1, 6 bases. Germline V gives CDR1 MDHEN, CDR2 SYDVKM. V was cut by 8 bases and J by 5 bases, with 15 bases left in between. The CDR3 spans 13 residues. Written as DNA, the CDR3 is TGTGCCAGCCTCAGGGGCCGAAGGACTGAAGCTTTCTTT. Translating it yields CASLRGRRTEAFF.

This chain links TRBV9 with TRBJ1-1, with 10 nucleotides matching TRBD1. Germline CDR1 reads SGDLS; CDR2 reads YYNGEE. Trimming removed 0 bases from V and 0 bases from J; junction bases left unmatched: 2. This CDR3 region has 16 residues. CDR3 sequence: CASSVGGQGMNTEAFF. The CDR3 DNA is TGTGCCAGCAGCGTAGGGGGACAGGGGATGAACACTGAAGCTTTCTTT. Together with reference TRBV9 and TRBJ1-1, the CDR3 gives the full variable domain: DSGVTQTPKHLITATGQRVTLRCSPRSGDLSVYWYQQSLDQGLQFLIQYYNGEERAKGNILERFSAQQFPDLHSELNLSSLELGDSALYFCASSVGGQGMNTEAFFGQGTRLTVV.

The CDR3 region has the DNA TGTGCCAGCAGCCAAGACCGGCAGGTCGGAAACACCATATATTTT. Translated, it gives CASSQDRQVGNTIYF. V gene TRBV4-2 combines with J gene TRBJ1-3; no clear D. V was shortened by 0 bases and J by 4 bases, with 10 bases between the two germline ends. Germline CDR1 LGHNA, CDR2 YNFKEQ. There are 15 residues in the CDR3.

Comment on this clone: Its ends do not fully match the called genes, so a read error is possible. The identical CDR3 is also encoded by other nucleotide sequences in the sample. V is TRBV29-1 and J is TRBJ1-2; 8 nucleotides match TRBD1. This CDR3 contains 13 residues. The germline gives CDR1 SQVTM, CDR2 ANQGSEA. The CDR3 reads CSAPGQGNYGYTF. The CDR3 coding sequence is TGCAGCGCCCCCGGACAGGGAAACTATGGCTACACTTTC.

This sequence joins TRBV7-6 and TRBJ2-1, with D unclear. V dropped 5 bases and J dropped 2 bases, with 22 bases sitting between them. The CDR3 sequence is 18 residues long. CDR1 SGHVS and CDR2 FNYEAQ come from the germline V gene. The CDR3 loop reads CASSPFSEPKETYNEQFF. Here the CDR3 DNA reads TGTGCCAGCAGCCCCTTCTCGGAACCTAAGGAAACCTACAATGAGCAGTTCTTC.

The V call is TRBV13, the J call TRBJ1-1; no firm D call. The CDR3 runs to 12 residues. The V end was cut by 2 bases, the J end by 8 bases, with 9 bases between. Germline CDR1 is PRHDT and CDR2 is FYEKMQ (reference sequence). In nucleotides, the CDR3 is TGTGCCAGCAGCTTAAGGACGAGGGAAGCTTTCTTT. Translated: CASSLRTREAFF.

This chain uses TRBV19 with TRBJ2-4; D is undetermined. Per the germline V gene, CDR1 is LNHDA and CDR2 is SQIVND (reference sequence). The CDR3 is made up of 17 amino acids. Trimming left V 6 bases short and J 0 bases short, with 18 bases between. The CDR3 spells CASRPYAQNRAKNIQYF. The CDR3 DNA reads TGTGCCAGTAGACCTTATGCCCAGAACAGAGCCAAAAACATTCAGTACTTC.

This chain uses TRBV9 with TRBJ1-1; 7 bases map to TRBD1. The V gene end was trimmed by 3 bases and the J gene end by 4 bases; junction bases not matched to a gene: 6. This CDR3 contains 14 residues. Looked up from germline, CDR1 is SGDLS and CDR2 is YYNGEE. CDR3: CASSERSGGTEAFF. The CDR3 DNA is TGTGCCAGCAGCGAGAGATCAGGGGGCACTGAAGCTTTCTTT.

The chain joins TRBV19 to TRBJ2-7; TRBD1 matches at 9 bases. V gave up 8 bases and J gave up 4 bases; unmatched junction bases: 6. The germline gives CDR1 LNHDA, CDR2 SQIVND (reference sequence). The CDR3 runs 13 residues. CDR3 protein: CASQRGTGYEQYF. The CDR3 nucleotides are TGTGCCAGTCAGCGCGGGACAGGGTACGAGCAGTACTTC.

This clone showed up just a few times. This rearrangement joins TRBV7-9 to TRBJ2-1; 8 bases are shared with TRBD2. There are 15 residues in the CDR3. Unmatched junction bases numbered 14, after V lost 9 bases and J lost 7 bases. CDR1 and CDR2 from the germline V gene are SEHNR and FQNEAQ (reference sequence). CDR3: CASSPDWTSTNEQFF. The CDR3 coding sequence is TGTGCCAGTTCGCCGGATTGGACTAGCACGAATGAGCAGTTCTTC. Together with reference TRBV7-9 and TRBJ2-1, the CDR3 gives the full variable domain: DTGVSQNPRHKITKRGQNVTFRCDPISEHNRLYWYRQTLGQGPEFLTYFQNEAQLEKSRLLSDRFSAERPKGSFSTLEIQRTEQGDSAMYLCASSPDWTSTNEQFFGPGTRLTVL.

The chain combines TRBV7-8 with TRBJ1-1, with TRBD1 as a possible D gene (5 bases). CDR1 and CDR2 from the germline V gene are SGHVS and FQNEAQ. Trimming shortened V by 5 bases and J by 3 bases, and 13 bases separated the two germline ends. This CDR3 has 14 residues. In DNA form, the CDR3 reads TGTGCCAGCAGCCCAGGGTTGGCGTACACTGAAGCTTTCTTT. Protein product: CASSPGLAYTEAFF.

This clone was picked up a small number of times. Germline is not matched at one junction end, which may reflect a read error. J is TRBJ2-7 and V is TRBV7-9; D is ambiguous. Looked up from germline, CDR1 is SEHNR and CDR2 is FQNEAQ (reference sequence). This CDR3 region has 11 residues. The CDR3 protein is CYGFASYEQYF. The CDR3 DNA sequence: TGCTACGGTTTTGCTTCCTACGAGCAGTACTTC.

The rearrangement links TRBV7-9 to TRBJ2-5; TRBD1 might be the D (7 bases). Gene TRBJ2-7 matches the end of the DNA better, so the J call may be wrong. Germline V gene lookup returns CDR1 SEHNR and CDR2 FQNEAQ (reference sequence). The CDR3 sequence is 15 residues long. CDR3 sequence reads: CASSLRTGGVSEQYF. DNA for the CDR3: TGTGCCAGCAGCCTGCGGACAGGAGGGGTGAGCGAGCAGTACTTC.

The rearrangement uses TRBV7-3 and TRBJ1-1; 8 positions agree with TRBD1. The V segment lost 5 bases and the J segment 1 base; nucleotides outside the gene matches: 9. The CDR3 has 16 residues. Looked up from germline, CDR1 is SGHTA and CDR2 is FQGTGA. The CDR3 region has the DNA TGTGCCAGCAGCACCCGGACAGGGTTAGGGAACACTGAAGCTTTCTTT. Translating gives CASSTRTGLGNTEAFF.

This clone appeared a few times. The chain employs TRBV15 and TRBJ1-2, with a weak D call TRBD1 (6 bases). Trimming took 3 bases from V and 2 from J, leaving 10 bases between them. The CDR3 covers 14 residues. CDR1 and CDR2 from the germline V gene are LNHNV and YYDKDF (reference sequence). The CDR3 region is CATSRGDTNYGYTF. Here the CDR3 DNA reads TGTGCCACCAGCAGGGGGGACACCAACTATGGCTACACCTTC.

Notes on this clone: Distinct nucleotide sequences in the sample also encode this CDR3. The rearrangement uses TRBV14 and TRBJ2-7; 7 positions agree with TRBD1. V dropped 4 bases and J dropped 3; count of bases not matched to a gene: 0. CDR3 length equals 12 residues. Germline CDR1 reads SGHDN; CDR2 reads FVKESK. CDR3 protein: CASSRQGYEQYF. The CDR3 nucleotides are TGTGCCAGCAGCCGACAGGGCTACGAGCAGTACTTC.

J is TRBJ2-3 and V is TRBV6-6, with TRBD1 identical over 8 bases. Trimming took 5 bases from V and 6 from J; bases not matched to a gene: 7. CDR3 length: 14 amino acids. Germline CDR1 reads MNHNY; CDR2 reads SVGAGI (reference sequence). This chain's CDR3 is CASSHRTGLDTQYF. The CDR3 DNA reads TGTGCCAGCAGTCACCGGACAGGGCTGGATACGCAGTATTTT.

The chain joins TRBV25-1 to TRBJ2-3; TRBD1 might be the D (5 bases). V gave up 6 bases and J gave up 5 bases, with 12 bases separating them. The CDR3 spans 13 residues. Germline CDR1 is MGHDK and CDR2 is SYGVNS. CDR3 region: CASRRSGLDTQYF. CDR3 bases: TGTGCCAGCAGACGGTCAGGGCTAGATACGCAGTATTTT.

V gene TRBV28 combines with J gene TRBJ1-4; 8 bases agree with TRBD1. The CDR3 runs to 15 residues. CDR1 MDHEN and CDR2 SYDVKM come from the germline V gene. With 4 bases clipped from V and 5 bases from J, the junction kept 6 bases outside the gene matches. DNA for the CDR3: TGTGCCAGCAGTTCAAGGACAGGGATAAATGAAAAACTGTTTTTT. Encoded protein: CASSSRTGINEKLFF.

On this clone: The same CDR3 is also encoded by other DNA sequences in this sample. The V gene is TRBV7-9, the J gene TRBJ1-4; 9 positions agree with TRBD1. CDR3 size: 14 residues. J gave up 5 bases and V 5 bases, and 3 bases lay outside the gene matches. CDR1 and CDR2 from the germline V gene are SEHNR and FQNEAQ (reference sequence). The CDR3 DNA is TGTGCCAGCAGCCTGGACAGGGGAAATGAAAAACTGTTTTTT. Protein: CASSLDRGNEKLFF.

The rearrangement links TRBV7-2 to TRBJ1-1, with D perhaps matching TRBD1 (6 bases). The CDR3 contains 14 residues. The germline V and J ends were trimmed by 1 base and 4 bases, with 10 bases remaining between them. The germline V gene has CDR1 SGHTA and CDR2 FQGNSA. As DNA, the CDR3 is TGTGCCAGCAGCTTAGGCAGGGGAGCCACTGAAGCTTTCTTT. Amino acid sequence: CASSLGRGATEAFF.

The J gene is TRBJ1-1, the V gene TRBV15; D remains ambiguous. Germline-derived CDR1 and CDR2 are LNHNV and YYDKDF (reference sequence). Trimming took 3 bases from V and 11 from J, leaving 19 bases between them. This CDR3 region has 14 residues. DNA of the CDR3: TGTGCCACCAGCAGTCGGGAAACTAGGGCACTCGCTTTCTTT. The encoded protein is CATSSRETRALAFF.

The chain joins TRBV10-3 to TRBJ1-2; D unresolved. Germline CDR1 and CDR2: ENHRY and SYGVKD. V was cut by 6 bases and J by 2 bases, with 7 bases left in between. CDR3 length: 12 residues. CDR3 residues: CAIRGVNYGYTF. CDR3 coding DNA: TGTGCCATCAGGGGAGTCAACTATGGCTACACCTTC.

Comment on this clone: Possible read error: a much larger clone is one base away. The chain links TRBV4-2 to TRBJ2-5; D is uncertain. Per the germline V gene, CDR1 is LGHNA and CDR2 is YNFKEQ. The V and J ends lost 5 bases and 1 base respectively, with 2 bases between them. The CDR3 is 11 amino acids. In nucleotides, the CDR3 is TGTGCCAGCAGCTTCCAAGAGACCCAGTACTTC. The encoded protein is CASSFQETQYF.

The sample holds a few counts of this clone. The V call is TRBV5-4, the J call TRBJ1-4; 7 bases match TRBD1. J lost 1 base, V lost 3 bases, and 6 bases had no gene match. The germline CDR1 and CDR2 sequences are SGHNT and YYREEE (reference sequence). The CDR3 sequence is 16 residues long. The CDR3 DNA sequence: TGTGCCAGCAGCTCAGGGGGATCGGGAACTAATGAAAAACTGTTTTTT. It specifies CASSSGGSGTNEKLFF.

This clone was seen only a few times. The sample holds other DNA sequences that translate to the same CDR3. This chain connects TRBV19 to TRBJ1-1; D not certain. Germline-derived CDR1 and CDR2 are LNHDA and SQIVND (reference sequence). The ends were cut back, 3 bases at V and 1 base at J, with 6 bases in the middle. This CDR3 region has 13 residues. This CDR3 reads CASSIRGNTEAFF. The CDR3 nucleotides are TGTGCCAGTAGTATCCGGGGGAACACTGAAGCTTTCTTT.

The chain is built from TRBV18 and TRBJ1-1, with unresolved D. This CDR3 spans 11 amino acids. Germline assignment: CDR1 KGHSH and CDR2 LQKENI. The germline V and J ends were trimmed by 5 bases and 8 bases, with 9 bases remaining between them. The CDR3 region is CASSARAEAFF. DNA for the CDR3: TGTGCCAGCTCAGCTCGGGCGGAAGCTTTCTTT.

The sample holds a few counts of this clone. The CDR3 DNA is TGTGCCAGCAGCCCCTTTGGACTAGCGGGACCAGATACGCAGTATTTT. As protein: CASSPFGLAGPDTQYF. The rearrangement joins TRBV5-4 to TRBJ2-3, with 12 bases lining up with TRBD2. Germline assignment: CDR1 SGHNT and CDR2 YYREEE (reference sequence). Unmatched junction bases numbered 7, after V lost 4 bases and J lost 4 bases. The CDR3 extends over 16 amino acids. Looking up the rest from reference TRBV5-4 and TRBJ2-3 gives the full variable domain: ETGVTQSPTHLIKTRGQQVTLRCSSQSGHNTVSWYQQALGQGPQFIFQYYREEENGRGNFPPRFSGLQFPNYSSELNVNALELDDSALYLCASSPFGLAGPDTQYFGPGTRLTVL.

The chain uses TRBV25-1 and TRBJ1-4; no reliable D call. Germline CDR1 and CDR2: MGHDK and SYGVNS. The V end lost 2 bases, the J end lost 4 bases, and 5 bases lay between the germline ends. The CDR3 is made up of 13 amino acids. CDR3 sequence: CASSEVNNEKLFF. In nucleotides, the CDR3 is TGTGCCAGCAGTGAAGTCAATAATGAAAAACTGTTTTTT.